These 6 T cell receptor beta chains were sequenced from one sample in a study of cytomegalovirus exposure and HLA in healthy donors (dated by TCRdb to 2016 to 2017). Library creation used the immunoSEQ multiplex PCR assay. A mixture of 60 forward primers for TCR Vbeta segments and 13 reverse primers for TCR Jbeta segments was used in the multiplex PCR. TCRdb provides this immuneACCESS table in a form limited to in-frame rearrangements. Some clones are lacking; in checked studies, under half of them reflect an unresolved V gene, and why the rest are absent is not known. Within this sample are about 67,000 clones, with 68% of them counted one time only. Approximately 2% of the sample lies in the top ten. The sample was PBMCs. The receptors here all came from a woman in her twenties or thirties in good health and CMV-seronegative.

This chain connects TRBV6-5 to TRBJ1-2; 7 bases line up with TRBD1. The J segment lost 1 base and the V segment lost 0 bases, leaving 2 bases of the junction unmatched. Germline loops: CDR1 MNHEY, CDR2 SVGAGI. There are 15 residues in the CDR3. In DNA form, the CDR3 reads TGTGCCAGCAGTTACTCAGGGGGCGTTAACTATGGCTACACCTTC. Its protein is CASSYSGGVNYGYTF.

This clone was counted only a few times. This chain connects TRBV6-6 to TRBJ2-7, with D perhaps TRBD2 (6 bases). Per the germline V gene, CDR1 is MNHNY and CDR2 is SVGAGI (reference sequence). Trimming stripped 4 bases from V and 2 bases from J, with 9 bases between. The CDR3 spans 13 residues. The CDR3 DNA follows: TGTGCCAGCAGTTCGGAGGGGCCCTACGAGCAGTACTTC. Translation: CASSSEGPYEQYF.

The chain recombines TRBV7-9 with TRBJ2-3, with a tentative D call TRBD2 (5 bases). The germline CDR1 and CDR2 sequences are SEHNR and FQNEAQ (reference sequence). V lost 1 base to trimming and J lost 2 bases, with 10 bases between them. The CDR3 is 15 residues long. CDR3: CASSLVLVSTDTQYF. The CDR3, as DNA: TGTGCCAGCAGCTTAGTACTAGTATCCACAGATACGCAGTATTTT.

This clone has a single count. The rearrangement uses TRBV4-2 and TRBJ1-2, with D possibly being TRBD1 (6 bases). This CDR3 comprises 13 residues. The V gene lost 1 base and the J gene lost 4 bases, with 7 bases spanning the gap. From germline, CDR1 is LGHNA and CDR2 YNFKEQ. The CDR3 region is CASSQGRGYGYTF. CDR3 coding DNA: TGTGCCAGCAGCCAAGGCAGGGGCTATGGCTACACCTTC.

For the CDR3, the DNA is TGTGCCAGCAGCTTAGTGGGAGGAGGCTACACCTTC. Its translation: CASSLVGGGYTF. J is TRBJ1-2 and V is TRBV7-9, with unresolved D. Trimming stripped 1 base from V and 8 bases from J, with 8 bases between. Germline assignment: CDR1 SEHNR and CDR2 FQNEAQ (reference sequence). The length of the CDR3 is 12 residues.

Turning to this clone: One end of the junction does not line up with germline, which may come from a read error. Other DNA variants within this sample encode the same CDR3. The chain carries TRBV4-1 and TRBJ1-2; possible D gene TRBD1, 5 bases. This CDR3 has 15 amino acids. Per the germline V gene, CDR1 is MGHRA and CDR2 is YSYEKL. CDR3 in DNA: TGTGCCAGCAGCCAAGCCCAGGGTCGGAACTATGGCTACACCTTC. Translating gives CASSQAQGRNYGYTF.